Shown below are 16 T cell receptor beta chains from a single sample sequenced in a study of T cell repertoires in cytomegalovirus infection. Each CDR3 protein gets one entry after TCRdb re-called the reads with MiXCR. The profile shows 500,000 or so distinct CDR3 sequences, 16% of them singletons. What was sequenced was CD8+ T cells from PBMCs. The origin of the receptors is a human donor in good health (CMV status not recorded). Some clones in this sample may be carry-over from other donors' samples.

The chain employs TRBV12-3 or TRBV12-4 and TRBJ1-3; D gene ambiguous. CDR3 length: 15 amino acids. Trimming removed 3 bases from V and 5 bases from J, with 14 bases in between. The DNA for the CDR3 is TGTGCCAGCAGTTTGGGAGGGAAGGTCAGAAACACCATATATTTT. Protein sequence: CASSLGGKVRNTIYF.

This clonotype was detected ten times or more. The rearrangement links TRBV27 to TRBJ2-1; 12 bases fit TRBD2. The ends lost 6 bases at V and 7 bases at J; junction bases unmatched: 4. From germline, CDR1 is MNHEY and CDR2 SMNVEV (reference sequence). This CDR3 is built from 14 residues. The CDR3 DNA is TGTGCCAGCAGGACTAGCGGGAGTGTTAATGAGCAGTTCTTC. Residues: CASRTSGSVNEQFF.

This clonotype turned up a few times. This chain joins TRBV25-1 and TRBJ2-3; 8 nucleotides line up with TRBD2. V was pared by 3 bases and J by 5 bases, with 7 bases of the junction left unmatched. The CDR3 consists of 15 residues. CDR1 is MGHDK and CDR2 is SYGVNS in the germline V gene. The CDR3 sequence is CASSDYAGGVDTQYF. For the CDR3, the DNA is TGTGCCAGCAGTGATTATGCGGGGGGCGTAGATACGCAGTATTTT. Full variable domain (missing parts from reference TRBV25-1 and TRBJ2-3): EADIYQTPRYLVIGTGKKITLECSQTMGHDKMYWYQQDPGMELHLIHYSYGVNSTEKGDLSSESTVSRIRTEHFPLTLESARPSHTSQYLCASSDYAGGVDTQYFGPGTRLTVL.

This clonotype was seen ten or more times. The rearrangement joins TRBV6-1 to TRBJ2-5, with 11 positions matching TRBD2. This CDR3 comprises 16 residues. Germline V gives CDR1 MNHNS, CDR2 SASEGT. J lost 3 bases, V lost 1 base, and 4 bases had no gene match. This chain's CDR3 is CASSEGKLAGEETQYF. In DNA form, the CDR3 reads TGTGCCAGCAGTGAAGGAAAACTAGCGGGAGAAGAGACCCAGTACTTC.

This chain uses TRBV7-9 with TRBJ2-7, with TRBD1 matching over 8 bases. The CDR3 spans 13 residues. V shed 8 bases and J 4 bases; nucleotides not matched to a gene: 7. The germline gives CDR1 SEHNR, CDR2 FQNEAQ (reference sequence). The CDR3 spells CASSDRARYEQYF. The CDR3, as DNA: TGTGCCAGCTCGGACAGGGCACGGTACGAGCAGTACTTC.

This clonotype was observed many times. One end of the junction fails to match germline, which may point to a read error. In DNA form, the CDR3 reads TGTGCCAGCAGCTTAACGGGGGGGCCTAAGAGTTCTTACGAACAGTACTTC. It is translated as CASSLTGGPKSSYEQYF. V is TRBV7-9 and J is TRBJ2-7, with 8 bases identical to TRBD2. The CDR3 contains 17 residues. CDR1 is SEHNR, CDR2 FQNEAQ, per germline (reference sequence). Full variable domain (remainder filled in from reference TRBV7-9 and TRBJ2-7): DTGVSQNPRHKITKRGQNVTFRCDPISEHNRLYWYRQTLGQGPEFLTYFQNEAQLEKSRLLSDRFSAERPKGSFSTLEIQRTEQGDSAMYLCASSLTGGPKSSYEQYFGPGTRLTVT.

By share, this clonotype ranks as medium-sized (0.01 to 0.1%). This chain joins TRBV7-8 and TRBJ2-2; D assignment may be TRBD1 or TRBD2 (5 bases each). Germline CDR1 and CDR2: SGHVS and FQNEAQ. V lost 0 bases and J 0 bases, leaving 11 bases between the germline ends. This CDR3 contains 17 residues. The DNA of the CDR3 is TGTGCCAGCAGCTTAGCGCGGGCAGGGCCGAACACCGGGGAGCTGTTTTTT. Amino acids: CASSLARAGPNTGELFF.

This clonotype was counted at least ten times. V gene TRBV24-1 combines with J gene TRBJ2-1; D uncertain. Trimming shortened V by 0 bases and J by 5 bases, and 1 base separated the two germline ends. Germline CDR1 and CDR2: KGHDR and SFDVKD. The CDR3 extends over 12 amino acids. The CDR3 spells CATSDLDNEQFF. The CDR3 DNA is TGTGCCACCAGTGATTTGGACAATGAGCAGTTCTTC.

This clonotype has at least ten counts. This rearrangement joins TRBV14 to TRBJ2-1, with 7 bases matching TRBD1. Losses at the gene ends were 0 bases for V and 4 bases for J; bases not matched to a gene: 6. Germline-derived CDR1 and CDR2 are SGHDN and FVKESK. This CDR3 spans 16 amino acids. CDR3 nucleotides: TGTGCCAGCAGCCAAGATAGAAGGGGGCTATACAATGAGCAGTTCTTC. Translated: CASSQDRRGLYNEQFF.

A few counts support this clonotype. CDR3 bases: TGTGCCAGCAGTTCCCTGACAACCACAGATACGCAGTATTTT. Translation: CASSSLTTTDTQYF. The chain joins TRBV6-2 or TRBV6-3 to TRBJ2-3; D gene unclear. Germline-derived CDR1 and CDR2 are MNHEY and SVGEGT. The CDR3 extends over 14 amino acids. Deletions cut 4 bases from V and 2 bases from J, with 10 bases between.

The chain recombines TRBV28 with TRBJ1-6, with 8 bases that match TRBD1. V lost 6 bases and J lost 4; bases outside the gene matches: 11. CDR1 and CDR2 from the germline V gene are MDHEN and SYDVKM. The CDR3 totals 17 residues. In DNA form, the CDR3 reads TGTGCCAGCAGCCTACTACCGGGACAGGCTTATAATTCACCCCTCCACTTT. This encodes CASSLLPGQAYNSPLHF.

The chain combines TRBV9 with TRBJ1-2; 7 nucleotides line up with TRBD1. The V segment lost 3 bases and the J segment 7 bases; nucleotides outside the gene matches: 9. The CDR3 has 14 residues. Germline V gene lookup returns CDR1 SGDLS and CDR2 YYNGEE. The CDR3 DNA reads TGTGCCAGCAGCGGGGGGACAGCGGCCTCTGGCTACACCTTC. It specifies CASSGGTAASGYTF.

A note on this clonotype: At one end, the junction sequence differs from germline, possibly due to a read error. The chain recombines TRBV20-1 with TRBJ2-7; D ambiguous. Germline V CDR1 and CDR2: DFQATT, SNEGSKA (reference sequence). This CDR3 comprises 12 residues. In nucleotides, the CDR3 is TGCAGCGCTAGGTTGGGAACCTACGAGCAGTACTTC. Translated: CSARLGTYEQYF.

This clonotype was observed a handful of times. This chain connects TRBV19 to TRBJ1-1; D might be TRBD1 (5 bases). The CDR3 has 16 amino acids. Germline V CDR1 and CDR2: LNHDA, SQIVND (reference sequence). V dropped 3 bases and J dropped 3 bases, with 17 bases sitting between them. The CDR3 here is CASSMAGEGEDTEAFF. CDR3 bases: TGTGCCAGTAGTATGGCTGGGGAAGGGGAGGACACTGAAGCTTTCTTT. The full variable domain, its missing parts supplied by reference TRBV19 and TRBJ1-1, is DGGITQSPKYLFRKEGQNVTLSCEQNLNHDAMYWYRQDPGQGLRLIYYSQIVNDFQKGDIAEGYSVSREKKESFPLTVTSAQKNPTAFYLCASSMAGEGEDTEAFFGQGTRLTVV.

The CDR3 here is CASSLRQGVNEQFF. The CDR3 region has the DNA TGCGCCAGCAGCTTGAGGCAGGGGGTAAATGAGCAGTTCTTC. The chain couples TRBV5-1 to TRBJ2-1, with 7 bases matching TRBD1. The CDR3 extends over 14 amino acids. Germline lookup yields CDR1 SGHRS and CDR2 YFSETQ. With V trimmed by 1 base and J by 7 bases, 5 bases remained unmatched.

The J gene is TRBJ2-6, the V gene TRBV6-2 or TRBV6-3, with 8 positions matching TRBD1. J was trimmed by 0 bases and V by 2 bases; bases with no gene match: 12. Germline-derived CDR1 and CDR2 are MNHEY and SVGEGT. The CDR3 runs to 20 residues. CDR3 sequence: CASSYAGTGGSPSGANVLTF. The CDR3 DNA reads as TGTGCCAGCAGTTACGCGGGTACAGGGGGTTCCCCCTCTGGGGCCAACGTCCTGACTTTC.